This T cell receptor (beta chain) was obtained from a study of blood T cell repertoires in COVID-19. The wider study: Some COVID-19 samples were acute and others convalescent; all came from the United States, Italy and Spain. From T cells, B-cell-depleted T cells, or PBMCs came the material, which was cDNA or gDNA.

V lost 0 bases and J 0 bases, leaving 6 bases between the germline ends. This CDR3 has 14 residues. Germline V gives CDR1 MNHEY, CDR2 SVGAGI. Authors' methods: Estimates of nucleated cell counts were drawn from the amplification of reference gene primers. The protocol was immunoSEQ multiplex PCR, while the TCRdb copy is restricted to in-frame clones and leaves out a portion. V and J calls and clone size are those listed in that table; D and trimming were worked out from the DNA. Of some 310,000 clones listed, around 87% are singletons. This clone came up once. Source material: peripheral blood. This sequence originates from a man aged 45-60 years with active or convalescent COVID-19. The chain is built from TRBV6-5 and TRBJ2-7, with D unresolved. CDR3 DNA: TGTGCCAGCAGTTACTCATACAGCTCCTACGAGCAGTACTTC. It codes for CASSYSYSSYEQYF.